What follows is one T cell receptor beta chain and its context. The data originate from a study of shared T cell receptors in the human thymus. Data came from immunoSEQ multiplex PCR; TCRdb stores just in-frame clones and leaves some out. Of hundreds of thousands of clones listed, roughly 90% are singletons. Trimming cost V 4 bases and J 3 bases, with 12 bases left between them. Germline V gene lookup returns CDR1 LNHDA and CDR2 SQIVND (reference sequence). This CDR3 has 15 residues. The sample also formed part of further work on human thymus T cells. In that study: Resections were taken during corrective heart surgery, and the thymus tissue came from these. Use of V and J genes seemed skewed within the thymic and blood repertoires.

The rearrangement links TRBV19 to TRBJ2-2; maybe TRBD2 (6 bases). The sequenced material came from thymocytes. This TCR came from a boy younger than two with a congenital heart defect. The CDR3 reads CASSRGGTHTGELFF. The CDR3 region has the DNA TGTGCCAGTAGTAGGGGCGGGACCCACACCGGGGAGCTGTTTTTT.